One sample yielded the 31 T cell receptor beta chains listed below, sequenced in a study of blood T cell repertoires in COVID-19. Some clones are missing from TCRdb's copy, which holds only in-frame ones; the method was immunoSEQ multiplex PCR. This table holds roughly 200,000 clones, about nine tenths found once. The sequencing input was peripheral blood. Receptor source: a man between 18 and 29 years old with active or convalescent COVID-19.

V gene TRBV5-4 combines with J gene TRBJ2-2; 7 positions match TRBD2. This CDR3 region has 17 residues. Germline-derived CDR1 and CDR2 are SGHNT and YYREEE (reference sequence). The ends lost 1 base at V and 0 bases at J; junction bases unmatched: 6. The CDR3 loop is CASSLPGGYANTGELFF. The CDR3 nucleotides read TGTGCCAGCAGCTTGCCCGGGGGGTACGCGAACACCGGGGAGCTGTTTTTT.

The chain uses TRBV28 and TRBJ1-2; no firm D call. V was pared by 2 bases and J by 4 bases, with 11 bases between. From germline, CDR1 is MDHEN and CDR2 SYDVKM. This CDR3 has 14 amino acids. CDR3 in amino acids: CASSLGTILYGYTF. Written as DNA, the CDR3 is TGTGCCAGCAGTTTAGGAACTATACTCTATGGCTACACCTTC.

This chain's CDR3 is CATSDPDRAKTQYF. CDR3 in DNA: TGTGCCACCAGTGACCCGGACAGGGCAAAGACCCAGTACTTC. This chain links TRBV24-1 with TRBJ2-5; TRBD1 agrees at 8 bases. V dropped 4 bases and J dropped 6; count of bases not matched to a gene: 6. The CDR3 is 14 amino acids. Germline V gives CDR1 KGHDR, CDR2 SFDVKD.

This clone showed up just once. This chain connects TRBV25-1 to TRBJ2-3; TRBD1 matches at 7 bases. This CDR3 has 14 residues. Losses at the gene ends were 7 bases for V and 4 bases for J; bases not matched to a gene: 8. Germline V gives CDR1 MGHDK, CDR2 SYGVNS. In nucleotides, the CDR3 is TGTGCCAGCACCCCGGGGCAGGGGGCAGATACGCAGTATTTT. Translated: CASTPGQGADTQYF.

The V call is TRBV7-8, the J call TRBJ2-3; 8 bases are a match to TRBD2. The CDR3 length is 16 residues. Germline V CDR1 and CDR2: SGHVS, FQNEAQ. Trimming took 0 bases from V and 2 from J; bases not matched to a gene: 4. CDR3 in amino acids: CASSLAQGLVTDTQYF. The CDR3 DNA follows: TGTGCCAGCAGCTTAGCCCAGGGACTAGTCACAGATACGCAGTATTTT.

The chain recombines TRBV19 with TRBJ2-7; TRBD1 matches 9 bases. CDR3 length equals 14 residues. The germline V gene encodes CDR1 LNHDA and CDR2 SQIVND (reference sequence). With 6 bases clipped from V and 1 base from J, the junction kept 4 bases outside the gene matches. CDR3 DNA sequence: TGTGCCAGTAGATCCGACAGGGGGTCCTACGAGCAGTACTTC. Protein: CASRSDRGSYEQYF.

The chain is built from TRBV28 and TRBJ1-5, with D perhaps TRBD1 (5 bases). The CDR3 covers 14 residues. Trimming shortened V by 3 bases and J by 9 bases, and 15 bases separated the two germline ends. Germline V CDR1 and CDR2: MDHEN, SYDVKM. In DNA form, the CDR3 reads TGTGCCAGCAGTTTGGCACAGGACCTGGGGCCCCAGCATTTT. Amino acids: CASSLAQDLGPQHF.

This chain uses TRBV5-1 with TRBJ1-2; D remains unclear. V was trimmed by 0 bases and J by 4 bases, leaving 13 bases between them. The germline V gene encodes CDR1 SGHRS and CDR2 YFSETQ. The length of the CDR3 is 15 residues. In DNA, the CDR3 is TGCGCCAGCAGCTTGGAAGTGGGCCAGTCCTATGGCTACACCTTC. It encodes CASSLEVGQSYGYTF.

The genes are TRBV12-5 and TRBJ1-5; the D is unclear. This CDR3 has 18 residues. V lost 4 bases to trimming and J lost 3 bases, with 22 bases between them. In germline, CDR1 is LGHNT, CDR2 FRNRAP. CDR3 region: CASGSPSSPNRDNQPQHF. CDR3 nucleotides: TGTGCTAGTGGTTCGCCTTCAAGCCCCAACAGAGACAATCAGCCCCAGCATTTT.

The chain couples TRBV19 to TRBJ1-2; D may be TRBD1 (6 bases). Trimming took off 10 bases at V and 4 bases at J, with 13 bases between the two ends. This CDR3 contains 12 residues. CDR1 and CDR2 from the germline V gene are LNHDA and SQIVND (reference sequence). The DNA for the CDR3 is TGTGCCACCCAGACAGGCCCCTATGGCTACACCTTC. It codes for CATQTGPYGYTF.

V gene TRBV7-9 combines with J gene TRBJ2-1; TRBD2 matches at 14 bases. Losses at the gene ends were 5 bases for V and 5 bases for J; bases not matched to a gene: 8. The CDR3 is 17 residues long. CDR1 and CDR2 (germline): SEHNR, FQNEAQ (reference sequence). CDR3: CASSPPRLAGGNNEQFF. In DNA form, the CDR3 reads TGTGCCAGCAGCCCCCCACGACTAGCGGGAGGGAACAATGAGCAGTTCTTC.

This chain links TRBV5-1 with TRBJ1-1, with 7 bases fitting TRBD1. J gave up 11 bases and V 4 bases, and 11 bases lay outside the gene matches. The CDR3 runs to 13 residues. The germline CDR1 and CDR2 sequences are SGHRS and YFSETQ. The CDR3 here is CASSQTNQGGAFF. The CDR3 DNA is TGCGCCAGCAGCCAAACAAACCAGGGGGGCGCTTTCTTT. Variable domain in full (rest from reference TRBV5-1 and TRBJ1-1): KAGVTQTPRYLIKTRGQQVTLSCSPISGHRSVSWYQQTPGQGLQFLFEYFSETQRNKGNFPGRFSGRQFSNSRSEMNVSTLELGDSALYLCASSQTNQGGAFFGQGTRLTVV.

The chain has TRBV5-1 and TRBJ2-3; 7 bases line up with TRBD1. Unmatched junction bases numbered 8, after V lost 3 bases and J lost 1 base. The CDR3 length is 16 residues. Germline V gene sequence: CDR1 SGHRS, CDR2 YFSETQ. The CDR3 nucleotides read TGCGCCAGCAGCTCACAGGGGTACTACCGCACAGATACGCAGTATTTT. Translated, it gives CASSSQGYYRTDTQYF.

The chain combines TRBV7-8 with TRBJ2-2, with TRBD1 as a possible D gene (5 bases). Germline assignment: CDR1 SGHVS and CDR2 FQNEAQ. The V end was cut by 3 bases, the J end by 5 bases, with 13 bases between. This CDR3 has 15 amino acids. The CDR3, as DNA: TGTGCCAGCAGCTTGGGCCGTCAGGGAACCGGGGAGCTGTTTTTT. Translation: CASSLGRQGTGELFF.

V usage is TRBV5-1 and J usage is TRBJ2-1; 12 bases line up with TRBD2. The CDR3 has 17 residues. Germline V CDR1 and CDR2: SGHRS, YFSETQ. Trimming cost V 0 bases and J 6 bases; bases outside gene matches: 7. CDR3 region: CASSLGSSGRAINEQFF. In nucleotides, the CDR3 is TGCGCCAGCAGCTTGGGTTCTAGCGGGAGGGCCATCAATGAGCAGTTCTTC.

The chain couples TRBV24-1 to TRBJ2-7; 7 positions match TRBD1. CDR1 is KGHDR and CDR2 is SFDVKD in the germline V gene. The CDR3 runs 14 residues. V lost 4 bases, J lost 7 bases, and 9 bases stayed unmatched. This chain's CDR3 is CATSDSQTGDEQYF. In nucleotides, the CDR3 is TGTGCCACCAGTGACTCCCAAACAGGGGATGAGCAGTACTTC.

The J gene is TRBJ2-1, the V gene TRBV30; possibly TRBD1 for D (6 bases). Germline CDR1 reads GTSNPN; CDR2 reads SVGIG (reference sequence). V was clipped by 3 bases and J by 2 bases, with 8 bases between them. The CDR3 extends over 13 amino acids. The CDR3 loop reads CAWSGTTYNEQFF. CDR3 DNA: TGTGCCTGGAGCGGGACAACCTACAATGAGCAGTTCTTC.

V and J are TRBV5-4 and TRBJ2-7; 14 bases match TRBD2. This CDR3 has 14 amino acids. V lost 4 bases to trimming and J lost 5 bases; unmatched junction nucleotides: 2. From germline, CDR1 is SGHNT and CDR2 YYREEE (reference sequence). The CDR3, as DNA: TGTGCCAGCAGCCCGGGACTAGCGGGAGACGAGCAGTACTTC. Encoded protein: CASSPGLAGDEQYF.

The rearrangement uses TRBV9 and TRBJ1-2; TRBD1 aligns across 11 bases. Germline-derived CDR1 and CDR2 are SGDLS and YYNGEE. This CDR3 has 15 amino acids. The V and J ends lost 3 bases and 3 bases, in that order; junction bases with no gene match: 4. The CDR3 coding sequence is TGTGCCAGCAGCGGGACAGGGGGCTATGACTATGGCTACACCTTC. This codes for CASSGTGGYDYGYTF.

The chain combines TRBV5-1 with TRBJ1-1; 9 bases line up with TRBD1. This CDR3 is built from 15 residues. Germline CDR1 SGHRS, CDR2 YFSETQ. Germline trimming cut 3 bases from V and 4 bases from J; bases unmatched to any gene: 7. The chain's CDR3 is CASSSSGTGSTEAFF. The CDR3 nucleotides read TGCGCCAGCAGCTCTTCCGGGACAGGGTCCACTGAAGCTTTCTTT.

V gene TRBV21-1 combines with J gene TRBJ2-1; the table names TRBD2, a call not compared with the DNA. TRBV21-1 is classified as a pseudogene. CDR3 size: 17 residues. The CDR3 protein is CASNTPGSLPNYNEQFF. CDR3 bases: TGTGCCAGCAACACGCCGGGGTCTCTCCCTAACTACAATGAGCAGTTCTTC.

The chain combines TRBV2 with TRBJ1-2; D gene ambiguous. The germline V gene has CDR1 SNHLY and CDR2 FYNNEI. The V end lost 5 bases, the J end lost 0 bases, and 10 bases lay between the germline ends. The CDR3 consists of 14 residues. CDR3 DNA sequence: TGTGCCAGCAGTCCAACCGGTGCTAACTATGGCTACACCTTC. Translated: CASSPTGANYGYTF. Supplemented by reference TRBV2 and TRBJ1-2, the full variable domain reads EPEVTQTPSHQVTQMGQEVILRCVPISNHLYFYWYRQILGQKVEFLVSFYNNEISEKSEIFDDQFSVERPDGSNFTLKIRSTKLEDSAMYFCASSPTGANYGYTFGSGTRLTVV.

In its sample, this clone was seen once. The V call is TRBV3-1 (or the pseudogene TRBV3-2), the J call TRBJ1-2; D might be TRBD1 (6 bases). The CDR3 totals 12 residues. The V end lost 3 bases, the J end lost 8 bases, and 10 bases lay between the germline ends. CDR1 and CDR2 (germline): LGHDT, YNNKEL (reference sequence). The CDR3 DNA sequence: TGTGCCAGCAGCCAGCAGGGGCGCGGCTACACCTTC. Translation: CASSQQGRGYTF.

This rearrangement joins TRBV3-1 (or the pseudogene TRBV3-2) to TRBJ2-1; 8 bases align to TRBD2. The germline CDR1 and CDR2 sequences are LGHDT and YNNKEL (reference sequence). V gave up 11 bases and J gave up 8 bases; unmatched junction bases: 11. The CDR3 contains 13 residues. The CDR3: CAVRLAGRDEQFF. The CDR3 coding sequence is TGTGCCGTCCGGCTAGCGGGCAGGGATGAGCAGTTCTTC.

The chain joins TRBV6-6 to TRBJ1-5; D is perhaps TRBD1 (5 bases). The V and J ends lost 8 bases and 2 bases respectively, with 16 bases between them. This CDR3 has 15 amino acids. Germline lookup yields CDR1 MNHNY and CDR2 SVGAGI (reference sequence). CDR3 loop: CASRTGVGGNQPQHF. DNA of the CDR3: TGTGCCAGCCGTACGGGGGTCGGTGGCAATCAGCCCCAGCATTTT.

With respect to this clone: Because the CDR3's place on the DNA is in doubt, the DNA is left out and the CDR3 is given as listed by TCRdb. This chain connects TRBV21-1 to TRBJ1-2. TRBV21-1 is described as a pseudogene. The CDR3 has 11 residues if both end residues are counted. CDR3 region: CASPRVGRGTF.

V and J are TRBV19 and TRBJ1-2; D remains unclear. The germline CDR1 and CDR2 sequences are LNHDA and SQIVND (reference sequence). Trimming left V 0 bases short and J 8 bases short, with 10 bases between. The CDR3 sequence is 13 residues long. The CDR3 sequence: CASSIDHTVGYTF. CDR3 nucleotides: TGTGCCAGTAGTATAGATCACACAGTCGGCTACACCTTC.

The chain combines TRBV25-1 with TRBJ2-1; D perhaps matches TRBD2 (6 bases). Trimming removed 4 bases from V and 6 bases from J, with 19 bases in between. Germline V gives CDR1 MGHDK, CDR2 SYGVNS. CDR3 length: 16 residues. The CDR3 region has the DNA TGTGCCAGCAGTGGGGATACGGGAGTAGTGGTCAATGAGCAGTTCTTC. Translating gives CASSGDTGVVVNEQFF.

The chain carries TRBV13 and TRBJ1-1; possible D gene TRBD1, 5 bases. Looked up from germline, CDR1 is PRHDT and CDR2 is FYEKMQ (reference sequence). Trimming took off 5 bases at V and 8 bases at J, with 12 bases between the two ends. The CDR3 loop spans 12 amino acids. In nucleotides, the CDR3 is TGTGCCAGCAGCGGGACGGGAGGCGAAGCTTTCTTT. It codes for CASSGTGGEAFF.

V is TRBV7-9 and J is TRBJ2-7, with D possibly matching TRBD1 (5 bases). This CDR3 is built from 15 residues. Germline V gene data show CDR1 as SEHNR and CDR2 as FQNEAQ (reference sequence). V lost 5 bases and J lost 0, with 14 bases in between. The chain's CDR3 is CASSRGSGSSYEQYF. Written as DNA, the CDR3 is TGTGCCAGCAGCCGCGGTTCAGGGTCCTCCTACGAGCAGTACTTC.

The J gene is TRBJ2-3, the V gene TRBV19, with D hard to call. Trimming pared 7 bases from V and 1 base from J, leaving 21 bases between. The CDR3 loop spans 17 amino acids. Looked up from germline, CDR1 is LNHDA and CDR2 is SQIVND (reference sequence). Written as DNA, the CDR3 is TGTGCCAGTAACCCCCGAAGTGACTTAGGTGGCACAGATACGCAGTATTTT. Protein: CASNPRSDLGGTDTQYF.